This T cell receptor beta chain stems from a study of cytomegalovirus exposure and HLA in healthy donors. This clone was picked up one time. Its antigen is unknown. Libraries were prepared by immunoSEQ multiplex PCR; TCRdb keeps only in-frame clonotypes and omits some of them. The data hold roughly 150,000 clones, with 84% observed a single time. The V gene's germline CDR1 is SGHNT and CDR2 YENEEA. The ends lost 4 bases at V and 1 base at J; junction bases unmatched: 10. The CDR3 consists of 18 residues. Broader study findings: Clusters of TCRs from the first cohort tended to co-occur in the 90 to 150 validation repertoires (as a later analysis found).

This sequence joins TRBV11-3 and TRBJ2-1; the match to TRBD2 covers 10 bases. Source material: PBMCs. The source of this sequence is a man younger than 45 in good health and CMV-seropositive. CDR3: CASSSSGTSGESYNEQFF. The CDR3 DNA is TGTGCCAGCAGCTCTAGTGGAACTAGCGGGGAATCCTACAATGAGCAGTTCTTC.